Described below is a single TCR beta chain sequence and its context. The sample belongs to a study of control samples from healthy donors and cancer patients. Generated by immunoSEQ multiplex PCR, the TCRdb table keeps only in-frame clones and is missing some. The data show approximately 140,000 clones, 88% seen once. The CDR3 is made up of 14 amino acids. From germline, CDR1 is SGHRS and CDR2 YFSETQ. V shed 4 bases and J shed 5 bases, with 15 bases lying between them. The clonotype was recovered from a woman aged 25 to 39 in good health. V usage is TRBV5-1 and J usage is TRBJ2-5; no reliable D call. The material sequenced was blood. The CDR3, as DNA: TGCGCCAGCAGCCCCACGACCCGAACGGAGACCCAGTACTTC. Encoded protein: CASSPTTRTETQYF.